The rows below give T cell receptor beta chains drawn from one sample of a study of T cell repertoires in cytomegalovirus infection. TCRdb re-analysed the reads in MiXCR, keeping a single row per CDR3 protein. The profile shows about 110,000 distinct CDR3 sequences, around 31% of them singletons. Antigen specificity for these receptors is unknown. The sample here was CD8+ T cells from cultured PBMCs, taken from culture after CMV antigen stimulation. The receptors were gathered from a human donor in good health (CMV status not recorded). Some clones in this sample may be carry-over from other donors' samples. Each CDR3 is given with its conserved first and last residue. The order of the fields is D gene, J gene, clone size, V gene, CDR3 DNA, CDR3 protein. The D gene is left open where the match is weak. Where a row states a size, it is once, few, many or the class of an expanded clone; other rows omit it.

D gene: -; J gene: TRBJ1-5; clone size: -; V gene: TRBV27; CDR3 DNA: TGTGCCAGCAGCTCCACAGGGACCCATGCCAATCAGCCCCAGCATTTT; CDR3 protein: CASSSTGTHANQPQHF
D gene: TRBD2; J gene: TRBJ2-1; clone size: -; V gene: TRBV2; CDR3 DNA: TGTGCCAGCAGTGAAGTAGCGGGGGTAAGAAATGAGCAGTTCTTC; CDR3 protein: CASSEVAGVRNEQFF
D gene: TRBD1; J gene: TRBJ1-1; clone size: -; V gene: TRBV20-1; CDR3 DNA: TGCAGTGCTCCCCTCGACAGGGAGAACACTGAAGCTTTCTTT; CDR3 protein: CSAPLDRENTEAFF
D gene: TRBD2; J gene: TRBJ2-1; clone size: -; V gene: TRBV6-5; CDR3 DNA: TGTGCCAGCAGTTCCCCACTAGCGGGGGGCCCTAGCTCCTACAATGAGCAGTTCTTC; CDR3 protein: CASSSPLAGGPSSYNEQFF
D gene: TRBD2; J gene: TRBJ2-2; clone size: few; V gene: TRBV12-3/TRBV12-4; CDR3 DNA: TGTGCCAGCAGTTTCCGGGGGGACCACCACGGGGAGCTGTTTTTT; CDR3 protein: CASSFRGDHHGELFF
D gene: TRBD1; J gene: TRBJ2-7; clone size: once; V gene: TRBV7-8; CDR3 DNA: TGTGCCAGCACGGGACAGGGCTACGAGCAGTACTTC; CDR3 protein: CASTGQGYEQYF
D gene: -; J gene: TRBJ2-4; clone size: -; V gene: TRBV5-6; CDR3 DNA: TGTGCCAGCAGCTCTATAGCCAAAAACATTCAGTACTTC; CDR3 protein: CASSSIAKNIQYF
D gene: TRBD1; J gene: TRBJ1-6; clone size: -; V gene: TRBV5-1; CDR3 DNA: TGCGCCAGCAGCATCAATACCGGGACAGGGTATAATTCACCCCTCCACTTT; CDR3 protein: CASSINTGTGYNSPLHF
D gene: -; J gene: TRBJ1-3; clone size: -; V gene: TRBV27; CDR3 DNA: TGTGCCAGCAGTTTGGCCCCGATAGGGGGAAACACCATATATTTT; CDR3 protein: CASSLAPIGGNTIYF
D gene: -; J gene: TRBJ1-2; clone size: -; V gene: TRBV4-1; CDR3 DNA: TGCGCCAGCAGCCAAGAAAATGGCGATGGCTACACCTTC; CDR3 protein: CASSQENGDGYTF
D gene: -; J gene: TRBJ2-3; clone size: many; V gene: TRBV19; CDR3 DNA: TGTGCCAGCAGACGGGCGGGTACAGGGTCCAGACGTGTAGATACGCAGTATTTT; CDR3 protein: CASRRAGTGSRRVDTQYF
D gene: -; J gene: TRBJ2-7; clone size: -; V gene: TRBV11-2; CDR3 DNA: TGTGCCAGCAGCTTAGGTGACAGTCCCCTTTTGGAGCAGTACTTC; CDR3 protein: CASSLGDSPLLEQYF
D gene: -; J gene: TRBJ1-5; clone size: -; V gene: TRBV7-6; CDR3 DNA: TGTGCCAGCGCGGGGGGGACTTCCAATCAGCCCCAGCATTTT; CDR3 protein: CASAGGTSNQPQHF
D gene: -; J gene: TRBJ2-5; clone size: -; V gene: TRBV10-3; CDR3 DNA: TGTGCCATCAGCGGGCCACAAGAGACCCAGTACTTC; CDR3 protein: CAISGPQETQYF
D gene: -; J gene: TRBJ1-1; clone size: -; V gene: TRBV4-1; CDR3 DNA: TGCGCCAGCAGCCATCCGAACACTGAAGCTTTCTTT; CDR3 protein: CASSHPNTEAFF
D gene: -; J gene: TRBJ2-3; clone size: few; V gene: TRBV6-5; CDR3 DNA: TGTGCCAGCAGTTACAGGGCTGTGGGAGATACGCAGTATTTT; CDR3 protein: CASSYRAVGDTQYF
D gene: TRBD2; J gene: TRBJ2-1; clone size: few; V gene: TRBV5-5; CDR3 DNA: TGTGCCAGCAGCTCGAAACCGGGACTAGCGGGCCGCTCCTACAATGAGCAGTTCTTC; CDR3 protein: CASSSKPGLAGRSYNEQFF
D gene: TRBD1; J gene: TRBJ1-6; clone size: -; V gene: TRBV6-6; CDR3 DNA: TGTGCCAGCAACAACAGGGGATCCTATAATTCACCCCTCCACTTT; CDR3 protein: CASNNRGSYNSPLHF
D gene: -; J gene: TRBJ2-7; clone size: -; V gene: TRBV19; CDR3 DNA: TGTGCCAGTAGTGCCGGGACACCTTACGAGCAGTACTTC; CDR3 protein: CASSAGTPYEQYF
D gene: -; J gene: TRBJ2-4; clone size: few; V gene: TRBV28; CDR3 DNA: TGTGCCAGCAGCATTAACTCAAACGAGGGCGCCAAAAACATTCAGTACTTC; CDR3 protein: CASSINSNEGAKNIQYF
D gene: TRBD1; J gene: TRBJ1-1; clone size: -; V gene: TRBV27; CDR3 DNA: TGTGCCAGCAGTTACCGGACAGGGTCGGGAACTGAAGCTTTCTTT; CDR3 protein: CASSYRTGSGTEAFF
D gene: -; J gene: TRBJ2-7; clone size: few; V gene: TRBV5-6; CDR3 DNA: TGTGCCAGCAGCATCTACGGACAGTCCTACGAGCAGTACTTC; CDR3 protein: CASSIYGQSYEQYF
D gene: -; J gene: TRBJ1-1; clone size: -; V gene: TRBV2; CDR3 DNA: TGTGCCACCGTTCTCACTGAAGCTTTCTTT; CDR3 protein: CATVLTEAFF
D gene: -; J gene: TRBJ2-7; clone size: many; V gene: TRBV7-2; CDR3 DNA: TGTGCCAGCAGCTTAGGCGGGACTCAAAATGTCAAGCAGTACTTC; CDR3 protein: CASSLGGTQNVKQYF
D gene: -; J gene: TRBJ2-7; clone size: many; V gene: TRBV6-1; CDR3 DNA: TGTGCCAGCAGTGAATCAAACGGCTACGAGCAGTACTTC; CDR3 protein: CASSESNGYEQYF
D gene: -; J gene: TRBJ2-2; clone size: once; V gene: TRBV20-1; CDR3 DNA: TGCAGTGCTAGAATGTGGCGGTCCGGGGAGCTGTTTTTT; CDR3 protein: CSARMWRSGELFF
D gene: -; J gene: TRBJ1-6; clone size: few; V gene: TRBV7-9; CDR3 DNA: TGTGCCAGCAGCAACTCTACAGGGCACGGTTCACCCCTCCACTTT; CDR3 protein: CASSNSTGHGSPLHF
D gene: -; J gene: TRBJ1-5; clone size: few; V gene: TRBV7-8; CDR3 DNA: TGTGCCAGCAGCGGGGCGGAGGGATATAGCAATCAGCCCCAGCATTTT; CDR3 protein: CASSGAEGYSNQPQHF
D gene: -; J gene: TRBJ2-5; clone size: few; V gene: TRBV18; CDR3 DNA: TGTGCCAGCTCACCACCGGGAACCGCCCACCAAGAGACCCAGTACTTC; CDR3 protein: CASSPPGTAHQETQYF
D gene: -; J gene: TRBJ2-7; clone size: few; V gene: TRBV4-1; CDR3 DNA: TGCGCCAGCAGCCAGGACGAGTACTACGAGCAGTACTTC; CDR3 protein: CASSQDEYYEQYF
D gene: TRBD2; J gene: TRBJ2-1; clone size: -; V gene: TRBV7-9; CDR3 DNA: TGTGCCAGCAGCTTATACGGCCTAGCGGGGCCTAATGAGCAGTTCTTC; CDR3 protein: CASSLYGLAGPNEQFF
D gene: TRBD2; J gene: TRBJ2-3; clone size: many; V gene: TRBV12-3/TRBV12-4; CDR3 DNA: TGTGCCAGCACCCGTAGCGGGGGGAGCACAGATACGCAGTATTTT; CDR3 protein: CASTRSGGSTDTQYF
D gene: -; J gene: TRBJ1-5; clone size: few; V gene: TRBV27; CDR3 DNA: TGTGCCAGCAGTTTGGGGCCGACAGTGAATAGCAATCAGCCCCAGCATTTT; CDR3 protein: CASSLGPTVNSNQPQHF
D gene: -; J gene: TRBJ1-3; clone size: few; V gene: TRBV4-1; CDR3 DNA: TGCGCCAGCAGCCTAGGACGACGGATCTCTGGAAACACCATATATTTT; CDR3 protein: CASSLGRRISGNTIYF
D gene: -; J gene: TRBJ1-4; clone size: -; V gene: TRBV5-6; CDR3 DNA: TGTGCCAGCAGCTTCTGGCAGGGTGGCGAAAAACTGTTTTTT; CDR3 protein: CASSFWQGGEKLFF
D gene: -; J gene: TRBJ1-6; clone size: many; V gene: TRBV11-2; CDR3 DNA: TGTGCCAGCAGCTTAGCGACATATTCACCCCTCCACTTT; CDR3 protein: CASSLATYSPLHF
D gene: TRBD1; J gene: TRBJ2-7; clone size: few; V gene: TRBV4-1; CDR3 DNA: TGCGCCAGCAGCCAAGATCGGACAGGGACCGAGCAGTACTTC; CDR3 protein: CASSQDRTGTEQYF
D gene: TRBD2; J gene: TRBJ2-3; clone size: -; V gene: TRBV7-9; CDR3 DNA: TGTGCCAGCAGGCGGGGGGAGAGCACAGATACGCAGTATTTT; CDR3 protein: CASRRGESTDTQYF
D gene: TRBD1; J gene: TRBJ1-1; clone size: few; V gene: TRBV4-1; CDR3 DNA: TGCGCCAGCAGCCAAGCTCCGGACAGGATGAACACTGAAGCTTTCTTT; CDR3 protein: CASSQAPDRMNTEAFF
D gene: TRBD1; J gene: TRBJ1-4; clone size: -; V gene: TRBV11-2; CDR3 DNA: TGTGCCAGCAGCAATATTAGACAGGGGGGTCGTAACGAAAAACTGTTTTTT; CDR3 protein: CASSNIRQGGRNEKLFF
D gene: -; J gene: TRBJ2-5; clone size: -; V gene: TRBV6-5; CDR3 DNA: TGTGCCAGCAGTTCATTTGCGGAAGAGACCCAGTACTTC; CDR3 protein: CASSSFAEETQYF
D gene: -; J gene: TRBJ2-7; clone size: -; V gene: TRBV28; CDR3 DNA: TGTGCCAGCAGCCCTGGTGGCGGGGCGACCTACGAGCAGTACTTC; CDR3 protein: CASSPGGGATYEQYF
D gene: -; J gene: TRBJ1-2; clone size: -; V gene: TRBV27; CDR3 DNA: TGTGCCAGCGGACCTCGACCCAACTCCGGGGGGTTGAGAGGCTACACCTTC; CDR3 protein: CASGPRPNSGGLRGYTF
D gene: -; J gene: TRBJ2-5; clone size: many; V gene: TRBV7-7; CDR3 DNA: TGTGCTAGCAGCCCCGGGGTGTCTAGAGAAGAGACCCAGTACTTC; CDR3 protein: CASSPGVSREETQYF
D gene: -; J gene: TRBJ2-7; clone size: -; V gene: TRBV13; CDR3 DNA: TGTGCCAGCAGCTTATCCGAAGGGGGCGAGCAGTACTTC; CDR3 protein: CASSLSEGGEQYF
D gene: TRBD1; J gene: TRBJ2-7; clone size: -; V gene: TRBV6-8; CDR3 DNA: TGTGCCAGCAGTTACTCACGGACAGGGGACGAGCAGTACTTC; CDR3 protein: CASSYSRTGDEQYF
D gene: TRBD1; J gene: TRBJ1-4; clone size: few; V gene: TRBV19; CDR3 DNA: TGTGCCAGTAGTATAGTCGGACAGGGTCCTGAAAAACTGTTTTTT; CDR3 protein: CASSIVGQGPEKLFF
D gene: -; J gene: TRBJ2-1; clone size: -; V gene: TRBV7-6; CDR3 DNA: TGTGCCAGCAGCCAACTCATGGACGGTTACAATGAGCAGTTCTTC; CDR3 protein: CASSQLMDGYNEQFF
D gene: -; J gene: TRBJ1-5; clone size: few; V gene: TRBV19; CDR3 DNA: TGTGCCAGTAGTGAACCGAACAGCAATCAGCCCCAGCATTTT; CDR3 protein: CASSEPNSNQPQHF
D gene: TRBD1; J gene: TRBJ2-7; clone size: few; V gene: TRBV7-7; CDR3 DNA: TGTGCTAGCAGTCGCGGGACAGGCTACGAGCAGTACTTC; CDR3 protein: CASSRGTGYEQYF
D gene: -; J gene: TRBJ2-2; clone size: few; V gene: TRBV28; CDR3 DNA: TGTGCCACCCGTCGGGACACCGGGGAGCTGTTTTTT; CDR3 protein: CATRRDTGELFF
D gene: TRBD1; J gene: TRBJ1-5; clone size: -; V gene: TRBV4-1; CDR3 DNA: TGCGCCAGCAGCCAAGAAAAGGACAGGGCTAATCAGCCCCAGCATTTT; CDR3 protein: CASSQEKDRANQPQHF
D gene: TRBD2; J gene: TRBJ2-7; clone size: -; V gene: TRBV9; CDR3 DNA: TGTGCCAGCAGCGTAGGTGGTAGCGGGGCCACCTACGAGCAGTACTTC; CDR3 protein: CASSVGGSGATYEQYF
D gene: -; J gene: TRBJ2-3; clone size: many; V gene: TRBV12-3/TRBV12-4; CDR3 DNA: TGTGCCAGCGATTCGGGGCGTGCTGGCTCAGATACGCAGTATTTT; CDR3 protein: CASDSGRAGSDTQYF
D gene: TRBD1; J gene: TRBJ2-1; clone size: -; V gene: TRBV7-8; CDR3 DNA: TGTGCCAGCAGCACACAGGGGTGGCCCTACAATGAGCAGTTCTTC; CDR3 protein: CASSTQGWPYNEQFF
D gene: -; J gene: TRBJ2-5; clone size: few; V gene: TRBV9; CDR3 DNA: TGTGCCAGCAGCGTAGAGGTTAGCCGGGAGACCCAGTACTTC; CDR3 protein: CASSVEVSRETQYF
D gene: -; J gene: TRBJ1-2; clone size: -; V gene: TRBV7-6; CDR3 DNA: TGTGCCAGCAGCTTAGCGCGGGGGGTGGACTATGGCTACACCTTC; CDR3 protein: CASSLARGVDYGYTF